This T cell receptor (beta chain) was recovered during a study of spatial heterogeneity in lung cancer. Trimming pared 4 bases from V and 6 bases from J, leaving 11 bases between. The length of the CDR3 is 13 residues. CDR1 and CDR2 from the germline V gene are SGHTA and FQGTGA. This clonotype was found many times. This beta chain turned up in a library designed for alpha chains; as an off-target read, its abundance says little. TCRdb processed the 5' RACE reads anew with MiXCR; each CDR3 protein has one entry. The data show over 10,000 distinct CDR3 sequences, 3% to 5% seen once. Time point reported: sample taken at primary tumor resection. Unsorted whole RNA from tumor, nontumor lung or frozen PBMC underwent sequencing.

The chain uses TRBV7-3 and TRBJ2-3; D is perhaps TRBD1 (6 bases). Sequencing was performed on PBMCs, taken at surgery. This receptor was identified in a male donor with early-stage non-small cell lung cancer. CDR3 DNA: TGTGCCAGCAGCTCGGAGAGGGGGGATACGCAGTATTTT. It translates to CASSSERGDTQYF.